This TCR beta chain was identified during a study of T cell repertoires in cytomegalovirus infection. Study summary: The study used recently identified HLA-C-restricted and well-studied HLA-B-restricted CMV epitopes. Indicated by public TCR beta signatures were CMV infection and matching HLA type. General study points: Within the response measured ex vivo, HLA-C-restricted CMV-specific TCR beta clonotypes were dominant.

There are many counts of this clonotype. Its antigen is undetermined. TCRdb recomputed calls from the reads with MiXCR, one row per CDR3 protein. The sample yields about 55,000 distinct CDR3 sequences, about 18% seen once. The V and J ends lost 2 bases and 7 bases, in that order; junction bases with no gene match: 4. Per germline, CDR1 MNHEY and CDR2 SMNVEV (reference sequence). The CDR3 covers 13 residues. The chain is built from TRBV27 and TRBJ2-7; 8 nucleotides align to TRBD1. Here the sequenced sample was CD8+ T cells from cultured PBMCs, taken from culture after CMV antigen stimulation. The TCR comes from a human donor in good health (CMV status not recorded). Some clones in this sample may be carry-over from other donors' samples. The CDR3 bases are TGTGCCAGCAGTTTAACAGGGGGAAGGGAGCAGTACTTC. Its translation is CASSLTGGREQYF.